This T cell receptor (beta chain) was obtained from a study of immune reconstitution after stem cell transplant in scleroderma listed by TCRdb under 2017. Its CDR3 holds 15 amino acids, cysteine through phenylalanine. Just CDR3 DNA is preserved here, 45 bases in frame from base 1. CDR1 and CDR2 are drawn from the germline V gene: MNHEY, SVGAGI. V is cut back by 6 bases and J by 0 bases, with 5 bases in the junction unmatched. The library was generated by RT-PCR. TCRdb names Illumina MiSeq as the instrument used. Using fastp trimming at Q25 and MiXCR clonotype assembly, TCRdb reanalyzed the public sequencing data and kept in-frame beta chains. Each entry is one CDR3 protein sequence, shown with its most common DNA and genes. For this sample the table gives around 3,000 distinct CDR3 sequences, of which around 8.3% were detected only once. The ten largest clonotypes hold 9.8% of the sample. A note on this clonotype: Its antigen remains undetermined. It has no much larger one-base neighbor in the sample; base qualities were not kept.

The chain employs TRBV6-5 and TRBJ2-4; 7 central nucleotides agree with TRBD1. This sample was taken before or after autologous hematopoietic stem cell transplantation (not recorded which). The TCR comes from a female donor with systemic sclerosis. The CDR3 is CASRPQGLAKNIQYF. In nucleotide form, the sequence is TGTGCCAGCAGGCCACAGGGGCTAGCCAAAAACATTCAGTACTTC.